A selection of T cell receptor beta chains follows, all from one sample in a study of blood T cell repertoires in COVID-19. Sequenced by immunoSEQ multiplex PCR; TCRdb stores in-frame clones only, minus some. The table shows about 160,000 clones, with around 83% occurring only once. The sequencing sample was made of PBMCs or T cells enriched from blood (not recorded which). All receptors derive from a woman aged 45-65 years in a cohort exposed to, infected with or recovered from COVID-19 (not recorded which). CDR3s include the opening cysteine and the closing phenylalanine or tryptophan. A D gene is named only where the DNA matches it firmly. Expanded clones are given a class, and other clones once, few, many or no size at all.

>TRBJ2-3|TRBV27|TRBD2|.
CASRSAGDSADTQYF
TGTGCCAGCCGGAGTGCGGGAGATTCCGCAGATACGCAGTATTTT
>TRBJ2-6|TRBV29-1|.|few
CSVGVGRTSSGANVLTF
TGCAGCGTTGGGGTAGGGAGGACCTCCTCTGGGGCCAACGTCCTGACTTTC
>TRBJ2-3|TRBV30|TRBD2|.
CACSGTSTDTQYF
TGTGCTTGTAGCGGGACTAGCACAGATACGCAGTATTTT
>TRBJ1-4|TRBV4-1|.|.
CASSQDAGTNEKLFF
TGCGCCAGCAGCCAAGACGCGGGAACTAATGAAAAACTGTTTTTT
>TRBJ1-4|TRBV9|TRBD1|.
CASSVGDRTDEKLFF
TGTGCCAGCAGCGTGGGGGACAGGACGGATGAAAAACTGTTTTTT
>TRBJ1-1|TRBV14|.|.
CASSLIQGPGTEAFF
TGTGCCAGCAGCCTGATACAGGGACCCGGCACTGAAGCTTTCTTT
>TRBJ1-1|TRBV30|.|.
CAWSVGRGVGEAFF
TGTGCCTGGAGTGTAGGCAGGGGAGTGGGTGAAGCTTTCTTT
>TRBJ2-7|TRBV29-1|TRBD1|.
CSASLGAGGYEQYF
TGCAGCGCATCCCTAGGGGCAGGGGGCTACGAGCAGTACTTC
>TRBJ2-7|TRBV7-9|TRBD1|.
CASSLVRQGAYEQYF
TGTGCCAGCAGCTTAGTTCGGCAGGGGGCCTACGAGCAGTACTTC
>TRBJ1-3|TRBV27|.|.
CASSLSNGSGNTIYF
TGTGCCAGCAGTTTATCGAACGGCTCTGGAAACACCATATATTTT
>TRBJ1-1|TRBV19|.|.
CASSLGGGSHEAFF
TGTGCCAGTAGCCTGGGAGGGGGTTCGCATGAAGCTTTCTTT
>TRBJ1-2|TRBV7-9|TRBD1|.
CASSHTTGAHGYTF
TGTGCCAGCAGCCACACTACAGGGGCCCATGGCTACACCTTC
>TRBJ2-1|TRBV7-9|.|once
CASRSSSYNEQFF
TGTGCCAGCAGGTCGAGCTCCTACAATGAGCAGTTCTTC
>TRBJ2-2|TRBV7-3|TRBD1|few
CASSPDRLTGELFF
TGTGCCAGCAGCCCGGACAGGTTGACCGGGGAGCTGTTTTTT
>TRBJ2-1|TRBV5-4|.|.
CASSLSGQTYNEQFF
TGTGCCAGCAGCTTATCTGGACAGACCTACAATGAGCAGTTCTTC
>TRBJ2-1|TRBV7-6|TRBD2|.
CASSPGTSGEYNEQFF
TGTGCCAGCAGCCCCGGGACTAGCGGGGAGTACAATGAGCAGTTCTTC
>TRBJ1-2|TRBV6-1|.|.
CASSESQGYGYTF
TGTGCCAGCAGTGAGTCTCAGGGTTATGGCTACACCTTC
>TRBJ2-3|TRBV6-1|TRBD1|.
CASSEASGQGTQYF
TGTGCCAGCAGTGAAGCGTCGGGACAGGGAACGCAGTATTTT
>TRBJ2-5|TRBV7-6|.|.
CASSPTLGSGQETQYF
TGTGCCAGCAGCCCCACGTTAGGTAGCGGACAAGAGACCCAGTACTTC
>TRBJ1-1|TRBV19|.|.
CASSPPVTPNTEAFF
TGTGCCAGTAGTCCTCCCGTGACACCTAACACTGAAGCTTTCTTT
>TRBJ2-1|TRBV18|.|.
CASSPGQIHEQFF
TGTGCCAGCTCACCAGGACAGATCCATGAGCAGTTCTTC
>TRBJ1-4|TRBV7-9|TRBD1|.
CASSQSLDRGIEKLFF
TGTGCCAGCAGTCAAAGTCTTGACAGGGGGATTGAAAAACTGTTTTTT
>TRBJ1-4|TRBV27|.|.
CASSLSVGYNEKLFF
TGTGCCAGCAGTTTATCGGTCGGGTACAATGAAAAACTGTTTTTT
>TRBJ2-3|TRBV7-8|TRBD2|.
CASSLWGLALVDTQYF
TGTGCCAGCAGCTTATGGGGACTAGCGTTGGTGGATACGCAGTATTTT
>TRBJ2-7|TRBV3-1/TRBV3-2|.|.
CASSAGQGPGSYEQYF
TGTGCCAGCAGCGCGGGGCAAGGGCCTGGCTCCTACGAGCAGTACTTC
>TRBJ2-2|TRBV27|TRBD2|.
CASSKRAGATTGELFF
TGTGCCAGCAGCAAGAGAGCGGGGGCGACCACCGGGGAGCTGTTTTTT
>TRBJ2-7|TRBV5-8|TRBD2|.
CASSLVAGAVHLSYEQYF
TGTGCCAGCAGCTTGGTGGCGGGAGCCGTTCACCTTTCCTACGAGCAGTACTTC
>TRBJ2-5|TRBV11-2|TRBD2|.
CASSLDRVAGGLGTQYF
TGTGCCAGCAGCTTAGATCGGGTAGCGGGAGGGCTAGGGACCCAGTACTTC
>TRBJ1-1|TRBV11-2|.|.
CASSLDIRRGTEAFF
TGTGCCAGCAGCTTAGATATCAGGAGGGGCACTGAAGCTTTCTTT
>TRBJ2-7|TRBV6-5|.|.
CATGRDGYEQYF
TGTGCCACGGGCAGGGATGGCTACGAGCAGTACTTC
>TRBJ2-1|TRBV19|TRBD2|.
CASSITGTSVNEQFF
TGTGCCAGTAGTATAACGGGGACTAGTGTCAATGAGCAGTTCTTC
>TRBJ2-3|TRBV5-1|TRBD1|.
CASSVGTARDTQYF
TGCGCCAGCAGCGTCGGGACAGCGAGAGATACGCAGTATTTT
>TRBJ1-4|TRBV9|.|.
CASTPGEGRGFEKLFF
TGTGCCAGCACCCCCGGGGAGGGCCGTGGTTTCGAAAAACTGTTTTTT
>TRBJ1-4|TRBV7-8|.|.
CASSPAGDEKLFF
TGTGCCAGCAGCCCAGCGGGAGATGAAAAACTGTTTTTT
>TRBJ2-5|TRBV2|.|.
CASSASGETQYF
TGTGCCAGCAGTGCCTCCGGGGAGACCCAGTACTTC
>TRBJ2-7|TRBV11-2|TRBD2|.
CASSLAGGKSYEQYF
TGTGCCAGCAGCTTAGCGGGAGGCAAATCCTACGAGCAGTACTTC
>TRBJ2-1|TRBV5-1|.|.
CASSLGGLNYNEQFF
TGCGCCAGCAGCTTGGGAGGGTTAAACTACAATGAGCAGTTCTTC
>TRBJ1-5|TRBV28|.|.
CASTQGNQPQHF
TGTGCCAGCACCCAGGGGAATCAGCCCCAGCATTTT
>TRBJ1-5|TRBV18|TRBD1|once
CASSPDRGGNQPQHF
TGTGCCAGCTCACCCGACAGGGGTGGCAATCAGCCCCAGCATTTT
>TRBJ2-7|TRBV25-1|.|.
CASSNTGAGEQYF
TGTGCCAGCAGTAACACAGGGGCGGGGGAGCAGTACTTC
>TRBJ2-3|TRBV2|TRBD2|.
CASRLAGFSTDTQYF
TGTGCCAGCAGACTAGCGGGGTTTAGCACAGATACGCAGTATTTT
>TRBJ1-5|TRBV28|.|.
CASSLPNNQPQHF
TGTGCCAGCAGTCTCCCTAACAATCAGCCCCAGCATTTT
>TRBJ2-7|TRBV6-5|TRBD1|.
CASRTGTDEQYF
TGTGCCAGCAGAACCGGGACAGACGAGCAGTACTTC
>TRBJ2-4|TRBV7-9|.|.
CASSSGTREQNIQYF
TGTGCCAGCAGCTCCGGGACAAGGGAGCAAAACATTCAGTACTTC
>TRBJ2-5|TRBV21-1|.|.
CASRQGDTSETQYF
TGTGCCAGTAGACAGGGGGATACTTCGGAGACCCAGTACTTC
>TRBJ2-7|TRBV11-2|.|.
CASSPLAFQVRSYEQYF
TGTGCCAGCAGCCCCCTAGCTTTTCAGGTGAGGTCCTACGAGCAGTACTTC
>TRBJ2-1|TRBV24-1|.|few
CATSDSGHAGEQFF
TGTGCCACCAGTGATTCAGGGCACGCAGGTGAGCAGTTCTTC
>TRBJ2-7|TRBV28|.|few
CASSHHYLYTYEQYF
TGTGCCAGCAGTCATCACTACCTCTATACCTACGAGCAGTACTTC